These 3 T cell receptor beta chains were sequenced from one sample in a study of technical replicates of blood from a handful of donors. The assay was immunoSEQ multiplex PCR, and TCRdb's table has in-frame clones only and misses some. This sample has tens of thousands of clones, with 95% found just once. Sequencing was carried out using T cells isolated from PBMCs. All receptors come from a human donor in good health.

The chain couples TRBV25-1 to TRBJ2-1, with 11 bases aligning to TRBD2. CDR3 length: 15 amino acids. In germline, CDR1 is MGHDK, CDR2 SYGVNS. The junction had 4 bases not matched to a gene; V was cut back by 5 bases and J by 4 bases. The CDR3 region is CASSLGTSGYNEQFF. CDR3 DNA: TGTGCCAGCAGTCTCGGGACTAGCGGATACAATGAGCAGTTCTTC. Drawing the rest from reference TRBV25-1 and TRBJ2-1, the complete variable domain is EADIYQTPRYLVIGTGKKITLECSQTMGHDKMYWYQQDPGMELHLIHYSYGVNSTEKGDLSSESTVSRIRTEHFPLTLESARPSHTSQYLCASSLGTSGYNEQFFGPGTRLTVL.

The gene calls are TRBV5-6 and TRBJ2-7; no reliable D call. The CDR3 consists of 15 residues. Trimming stripped 6 bases from V and 5 bases from J, with 21 bases between. Germline loops: CDR1 SGHDT, CDR2 YYEEEE. The CDR3 sequence is CASTLSPGIKDEQYF. The DNA for the CDR3 is TGTGCCAGCACCTTAAGTCCAGGAATTAAGGACGAGCAGTACTTC.

This clone was detected only once. The V gene is TRBV9, the J gene TRBJ2-1, with D possibly TRBD2 on 5 matching bases. V was trimmed by 3 bases and J by 6 bases, leaving 10 bases between them. CDR1 is SGDLS, CDR2 YYNGEE, per germline. This CDR3 has 13 amino acids. The CDR3: CASSEFGGNEQFF. CDR3 in DNA: TGTGCCAGCAGCGAGTTCGGAGGCAATGAGCAGTTCTTC.